The entry below gives a single T cell receptor (beta chain) sequence along with its context. These data belong to a study of blood T cell repertoires in COVID-19. Study summary: T cells, B-cell-depleted T cells, or PBMCs provided the cDNA or gDNA that served as material.

The germline gives CDR1 SNHLY, CDR2 FYNNEI. The CDR3 runs to 14 residues. Trimming removed 4 bases at V and 3 bases at J, with 12 bases between. Per the original data handling: For nucleated cells, counts were estimated from reference gene primer amplification. Profiling relied on immunoSEQ multiplex PCR, and the TCRdb table lists in-frame clones only, not all of them. The D gene and trimming were derived from the DNA, and the V and J assignments and clone size from that table. Among 200,000 to 250,000 clones listed, around 82% were seen once. The sequencing input was peripheral blood. V gene TRBV2 combines with J gene TRBJ1-1; tentative D call: TRBD1 (5 bases). The TCR was taken from a woman in her sixties or seventies with acute or convalescent COVID-19. DNA of the CDR3: TGTGCCAGCAGTGTAATGGGAGGGGACACTGAAGCTTTCTTT. It yields the protein CASSVMGGDTEAFF.